Each of the 28 T cell receptor beta chains below was sequenced from the same sample in a study of control samples from healthy donors and cancer patients. TCRdb keeps only in-frame clones here, not all; method: immunoSEQ multiplex PCR. The sample includes around 89,000 clones, approximately 78% of them seen just once. The sequencing sample was made of blood. These receptors were collected from a woman aged 55 to 70 in good health.

V is TRBV6-6 and J is TRBJ2-2; D is possibly TRBD1 (5 bases). Germline V CDR1 and CDR2: MNHNY, SVGAGI (reference sequence). V gave up 7 bases and J gave up 7 bases, with 13 bases separating them. This CDR3 contains 13 residues. CDR3 sequence: CASKAGWGGELFF. CDR3 bases: TGTGCCAGCAAGGCAGGGTGGGGCGGGGAGCTGTTTTTT.

This chain links TRBV20-1 with TRBJ1-2; TRBD1 matches at 9 bases. With V trimmed by 3 bases and J by 8 bases, 10 bases remained unmatched. Germline CDR1 is DFQATT and CDR2 is SNEGSKA (reference sequence). CDR3 length: 14 amino acids. CDR3 nucleotide sequence: TGCAGTGCTAGTCCCGGGACAGGGAGCTGGGGCTACACCTTC. Translation gives CSASPGTGSWGYTF.

The V and J genes are TRBV7-2 and TRBJ2-1, with 9 bases matching TRBD2. J gave up 9 bases and V 4 bases, and 7 bases lay outside the gene matches. The CDR3 covers 14 residues. Germline-derived CDR1 and CDR2 are SGHTA and FQGNSA. DNA of the CDR3: TGTGCCAGCAGCTCCAGCGGGGGGCAGGGTGAGCAGTTCTTC. As protein: CASSSSGGQGEQFF.

As DNA, the CDR3 is TGTGCCAGTAGTGAGGGGGCTGCCTATGGCTACACCTTC. It specifies CASSEGAAYGYTF. The chain links TRBV19 to TRBJ1-2; TRBD1 matches at 7 bases. Germline CDR1 and CDR2: LNHDA and SQIVND (reference sequence). The CDR3 sequence is 13 residues long. V lost 5 bases to trimming and J lost 4 bases; unmatched junction nucleotides: 4.

The CDR3 DNA follows: TGTGCCAGCAGCGGGACACCCAATGAAAAACTGTTTTTT. Translated, it gives CASSGTPNEKLFF. The genes are TRBV6-6 and TRBJ1-4, with D possibly being TRBD1 (6 bases). Germline-derived CDR1 and CDR2 are MNHNY and SVGAGI (reference sequence). Trimming took off 6 bases at V and 5 bases at J, with 10 bases between the two ends. The CDR3 sequence is 13 residues long.

The chain's CDR3 is CASRPGTSGFYEQYF. The DNA for the CDR3 is TGTGCCAGCAGACCCGGGACTAGCGGGTTCTACGAGCAGTACTTC. The V and J genes are TRBV3-1 (or the pseudogene TRBV3-2) and TRBJ2-7; 12 nucleotides agree with TRBD2. The CDR3 covers 15 residues. Unmatched junction bases numbered 6, after V lost 6 bases and J lost 3 bases. The germline CDR1 and CDR2 sequences are LGHDT and YNNKEL (reference sequence).

The chain links TRBV7-8 to TRBJ2-3; D is unclear. V was shortened by 5 bases and J by 0 bases, with 12 bases between the two germline ends. The CDR3 covers 15 residues. The germline V gene has CDR1 SGHVS and CDR2 FQNEAQ. CDR3 in amino acids: CASSVTRSSTDTQYF. The CDR3 region has the DNA TGTGCCAGCAGCGTGACGCGATCTAGCACAGATACGCAGTATTTT.

The V and J genes are TRBV19 and TRBJ2-4; TRBD1 aligns across 8 bases. The CDR3 sequence is 17 residues long. Germline values: CDR1 LNHDA, CDR2 SQIVND (reference sequence). V lost 1 base and J lost 5; bases outside the gene matches: 10. CDR3: CASSIASDREDENIQYF. Written as DNA, the CDR3 is TGTGCCAGTAGTATAGCGTCGGACAGGGAAGACGAAAACATTCAGTACTTC.

The chain combines TRBV5-1 with TRBJ2-3; D not certain. V was trimmed by 2 bases and J by 4 bases, leaving 11 bases between them. This CDR3 comprises 14 residues. Germline V gene data show CDR1 as SGHRS and CDR2 as YFSETQ. For the CDR3, the DNA is TGCGCCAGCAGCTTCGGAGAGGTGGCAGATACGCAGTATTTT. It codes for CASSFGEVADTQYF.

The chain recombines TRBV7-2 with TRBJ1-2; TRBD1 aligns across 8 bases. The germline CDR1 and CDR2 sequences are SGHTA and FQGNSA. The CDR3 runs 14 residues. Germline trimming cut 5 bases from V and 8 bases from J; bases unmatched to any gene: 10. The CDR3 reads CASSLGATGEGYTF. The CDR3 DNA reads TGTGCCAGCAGCCTAGGCGCGACAGGGGAAGGCTACACCTTC.

The chain uses TRBV18 and TRBJ2-3; D unresolved. Trimming took off 1 base at V and 3 bases at J, with 8 bases between the two ends. CDR1 is KGHSH, CDR2 LQKENI, per germline. The CDR3 is 14 residues long. CDR3 sequence (DNA): TGTGCCAGCTCACCACTGCAAAAGACAGATACGCAGTATTTT. It yields the protein CASSPLQKTDTQYF.

The sample holds a few counts of this clone. CDR3 sequence (DNA): TGTGCAAGTCGCTTAGCGAGGGGAAGGTCCTACGAGCAGTACTTC. Protein sequence: CASRLARGRSYEQYF. The V gene is TRBV12-2, the J gene TRBJ2-7. TRBV12-2 is tagged as a pseudogene. This CDR3 region has 15 residues.

The chain is built from TRBV11-2 and TRBJ1-5; TRBD1 matches at 7 bases. CDR1 SGHAT and CDR2 FQNNGV come from the germline V gene. J gave up 4 bases and V 5 bases, and 11 bases lay outside the gene matches. The CDR3 contains 16 residues. The CDR3 coding sequence is TGTGCCAGCAGCCCGGGCGAAGGGACAGTTAATCAGCCCCAGCATTTT. This gives the protein CASSPGEGTVNQPQHF.

The chain couples TRBV19 to TRBJ2-4, with 10 bases fitting TRBD2. The CDR3 covers 16 residues. The J segment lost 0 bases and the V segment lost 5 bases, leaving 4 bases of the junction unmatched. Germline assignment: CDR1 LNHDA and CDR2 SQIVND (reference sequence). CDR3 bases: TGTGCCAGTAGTGAACGACTAGCGGGAGCCAAAAACATTCAGTACTTC. It specifies CASSERLAGAKNIQYF.

This chain connects TRBV19 to TRBJ1-6, with 8 positions matching TRBD1. This CDR3 has 13 residues. Germline CDR1 and CDR2: LNHDA and SQIVND (reference sequence). With V trimmed by 10 bases and J by 10 bases, 9 bases remained unmatched. The DNA for the CDR3 is TGTGCCACCTCCCCGGACAGGGTCTCACCCCTCCACTTT. Translation: CATSPDRVSPLHF.

This clone turned up a few times. The V gene is TRBV19, the J gene TRBJ1-4; D is uncertain. V lost 3 bases and J 4 bases, leaving 9 bases between the germline ends. The germline V gene has CDR1 LNHDA and CDR2 SQIVND (reference sequence). The length of the CDR3 is 14 residues. The CDR3 is CASSIPGHNEKLFF. CDR3 DNA sequence: TGTGCCAGTAGTATCCCCGGTCATAATGAAAAACTGTTTTTT.

The rearrangement links TRBV19 to TRBJ1-5; maybe TRBD1 (5 bases). CDR1 is LNHDA and CDR2 is SQIVND in the germline V gene (reference sequence). Trimming took off 5 bases at V and 5 bases at J, with 19 bases between the two ends. The CDR3 totals 16 residues. The CDR3 is CASSPQQGRGDQPQHF. The CDR3 bases are TGTGCCAGTAGTCCCCAGCAGGGAAGGGGAGATCAGCCCCAGCATTTT.

This clone was observed a handful of times. The chain recombines TRBV4-2 with TRBJ2-7; TRBD2 matches at 9 bases. Germline V gives CDR1 LGHNA, CDR2 YNFKEQ. The V gene end was trimmed by 0 bases and the J gene end by 4 bases; junction bases not matched to a gene: 4. The CDR3 consists of 15 residues. The CDR3 sequence: CASSQDAGGPYEQYF. The DNA of the CDR3 is TGTGCCAGCAGCCAAGACGCGGGAGGGCCTTACGAGCAGTACTTC.

In this sample, this clone turned up once. This chain links TRBV12-5 with TRBJ2-1, with 8 bases lining up with TRBD2. The V and J ends lost 3 bases and 8 bases, in that order; junction bases with no gene match: 12. This CDR3 is built from 16 residues. Germline V gene lookup returns CDR1 LGHNT and CDR2 FRNRAP. CDR3 residues: CASGLSAGGRPHEQFF. CDR3 coding DNA: TGTGCTAGTGGTTTATCCGCGGGAGGCCGACCCCATGAGCAGTTCTTC. Full variable domain (outside the CDR3, taken from reference TRBV12-5 and TRBJ2-1): DARVTQTPRHKVTEMGQEVTMRCQPILGHNTVFWYRQTMMQGLELLAYFRNRAPLDDSGMPKDRFSAEMPDATLATLKIQPSEPRDSAVYFCASGLSAGGRPHEQFFGPGTRLTVL.

This sequence joins TRBV2 and TRBJ2-5; TRBD2 matches at 15 bases. The V segment lost 4 bases and the J segment 0 bases; nucleotides outside the gene matches: 9. This CDR3 spans 19 amino acids. The germline V gene encodes CDR1 SNHLY and CDR2 FYNNEI. CDR3 sequence (DNA): TGTGCCAGCAGTGCCTATACCGGGACTAGCGGGGGGTACCAAGAGACCCAGTACTTC. Amino acid sequence: CASSAYTGTSGGYQETQYF.

This sequence joins TRBV20-1 and TRBJ2-7, with D perhaps being TRBD1 or TRBD2 (5 bases each). Trimming took 4 bases from V and 6 from J, leaving 10 bases between them. CDR1 is DFQATT, CDR2 SNEGSKA, per germline (reference sequence). The CDR3 spans 11 residues. CDR3 nucleotides: TGCAGTGCTACGGGGCTCTCCGAGCAGTACTTC. Its translation is CSATGLSEQYF.

The V gene is TRBV5-4, the J gene TRBJ2-7; TRBD1 matches 8 bases. The CDR3 is 14 amino acids. The germline CDR1 and CDR2 sequences are SGHNT and YYREEE (reference sequence). After removal of 5 bases from V and 3 bases from J, the junction contained 7 bases not matched to a gene. CDR3 DNA: TGTGCCAGCAGTCGCCTGGACAGGGACTACGAGCAGTACTTC. Amino acid sequence: CASSRLDRDYEQYF.

The gene calls are TRBV28 and TRBJ1-5; TRBD1 matches at 8 bases. CDR3 length equals 15 residues. V was clipped by 5 bases and J by 5 bases; unmatched bases: 8. Per the germline V gene, CDR1 is MDHEN and CDR2 is SYDVKM. This chain's CDR3 is CASSPQGAAYQPQHF. The CDR3 coding sequence is TGTGCCAGCAGTCCTCAGGGGGCCGCCTATCAGCCCCAGCATTTT. Full variable domain (remainder filled in from reference TRBV28 and TRBJ1-5): DVKVTQSSRYLVKRTGEKVFLECVQDMDHENMFWYRQDPGLGLRLIYFSYDVKMKEKGDIPEGYSVSREKKERFSLILESASTNQTSMYLCASSPQGAAYQPQHFGDGTRLSIL.

The V call is TRBV19, the J call TRBJ1-1; 7 bases are a match to TRBD1. The CDR3 covers 15 residues. V gave up 6 bases and J gave up 1 base; unmatched junction bases: 8. Germline CDR1 reads LNHDA; CDR2 reads SQIVND (reference sequence). The CDR3 spells CASRLDRAGNTEAFF. The CDR3, as DNA: TGTGCCAGTAGACTAGACAGGGCGGGGAACACTGAAGCTTTCTTT.

The chain joins TRBV6-2 or TRBV6-3 to TRBJ2-3, with D possibly being TRBD2 (6 bases). V lost 6 bases to trimming and J lost 6 bases, with 10 bases between them. Germline V gene data show CDR1 as MNHEY and CDR2 as SVGEGT. This CDR3 spans 12 amino acids. The CDR3 DNA sequence: TGTGCCAGCAGCACTAGCCTGGATACGCAGTATTTT. Its protein product is CASSTSLDTQYF.

The gene calls are TRBV5-4 and TRBJ2-1; TRBD2 aligns across 13 bases. The CDR3 totals 17 residues. V dropped 0 bases and J dropped 9; count of bases not matched to a gene: 9. Germline V gene lookup returns CDR1 SGHNT and CDR2 YYREEE (reference sequence). CDR3 protein: CASSLDLGLAGEGEQFF. In DNA form, the CDR3 reads TGTGCCAGCAGCTTGGACCTTGGACTAGCGGGAGAGGGTGAGCAGTTCTTC. Combining the CDR3 with reference TRBV5-4 and TRBJ2-1 gives the whole variable domain ETGVTQSPTHLIKTRGQQVTLRCSSQSGHNTVSWYQQALGQGPQFIFQYYREEENGRGNFPPRFSGLQFPNYSSELNVNALELDDSALYLCASSLDLGLAGEGEQFFGPGTRLTVL.

This chain joins TRBV19 and TRBJ2-4, with 8 bases identical to TRBD2. This CDR3 region has 18 residues. V lost 0 bases and J lost 1; bases outside the gene matches: 8. In germline, CDR1 is LNHDA, CDR2 SQIVND (reference sequence). CDR3 in amino acids: CASSIDVGRGAAKNIQYF. CDR3 nucleotides: TGTGCCAGTAGTATAGACGTCGGGAGGGGTGCGGCCAAAAACATTCAGTACTTC. The whole variable domain, remainder taken from reference TRBV19 and TRBJ2-4, is DGGITQSPKYLFRKEGQNVTLSCEQNLNHDAMYWYRQDPGQGLRLIYYSQIVNDFQKGDIAEGYSVSREKKESFPLTVTSAQKNPTAFYLCASSIDVGRGAAKNIQYFGAGTRLSVL.

The V gene is TRBV5-4, the J gene TRBJ1-1; D is unresolved. V was trimmed by 0 bases and J by 1 base, leaving 7 bases between them. Germline V gene data show CDR1 as SGHNT and CDR2 as YYREEE (reference sequence). The CDR3 length is 14 residues. CDR3 region: CASSLEGRNTEAFF. The CDR3 DNA follows: TGTGCCAGCAGCTTGGAAGGGAGGAACACTGAAGCTTTCTTT.